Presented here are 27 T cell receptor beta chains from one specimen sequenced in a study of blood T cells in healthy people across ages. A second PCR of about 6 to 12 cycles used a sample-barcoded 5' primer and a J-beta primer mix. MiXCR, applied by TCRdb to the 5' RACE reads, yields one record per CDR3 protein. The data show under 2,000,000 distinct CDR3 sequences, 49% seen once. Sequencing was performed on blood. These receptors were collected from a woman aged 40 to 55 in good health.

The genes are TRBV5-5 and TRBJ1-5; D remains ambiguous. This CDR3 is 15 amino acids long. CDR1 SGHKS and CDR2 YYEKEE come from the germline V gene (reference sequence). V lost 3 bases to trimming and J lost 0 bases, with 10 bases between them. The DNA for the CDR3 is TGTGCCAGCAGCTCAGAAGCATATAGCAATCAGCCCCAGCATTTT. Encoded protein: CASSSEAYSNQPQHF.

For the CDR3, the DNA is TGTGCCAGCAGCCAAGATCAGGACAGAACCTACGAGCAGTACTTC. This sequence encodes CASSQDQDRTYEQYF. The V gene is TRBV3-1, the J gene TRBJ2-7; maybe TRBD1 (6 bases). V lost 0 bases to trimming and J lost 2 bases, with 11 bases between them. The CDR3 spans 15 residues. Germline V gives CDR1 LGHDT, CDR2 YNNKEL (reference sequence).

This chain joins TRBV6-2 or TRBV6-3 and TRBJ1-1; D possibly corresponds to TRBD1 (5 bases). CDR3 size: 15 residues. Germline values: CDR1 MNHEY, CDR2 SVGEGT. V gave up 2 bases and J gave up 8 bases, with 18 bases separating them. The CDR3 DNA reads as TGTGCCAGCAGTTACGCGACAGTAGAGCAGGAGGAAGCTTTCTTT. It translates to CASSYATVEQEEAFF.

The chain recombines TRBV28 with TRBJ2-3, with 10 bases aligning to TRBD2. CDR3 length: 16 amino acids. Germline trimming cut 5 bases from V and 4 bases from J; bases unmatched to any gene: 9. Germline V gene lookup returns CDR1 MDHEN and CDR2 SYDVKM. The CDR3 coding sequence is TGTGCCAGCAGTCCCCTCAGCGGGGGGGCATCAGATACGCAGTATTTT. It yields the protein CASSPLSGGASDTQYF.

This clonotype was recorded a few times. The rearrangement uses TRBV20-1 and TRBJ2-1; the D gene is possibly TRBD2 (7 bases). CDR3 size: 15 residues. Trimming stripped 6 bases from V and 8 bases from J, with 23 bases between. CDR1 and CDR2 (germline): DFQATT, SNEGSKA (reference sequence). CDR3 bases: TGCAGTGCCCCCTCCCGCGGGGGCGTTGGAGATGAGCAGTTCTTC. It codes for CSAPSRGGVGDEQFF.

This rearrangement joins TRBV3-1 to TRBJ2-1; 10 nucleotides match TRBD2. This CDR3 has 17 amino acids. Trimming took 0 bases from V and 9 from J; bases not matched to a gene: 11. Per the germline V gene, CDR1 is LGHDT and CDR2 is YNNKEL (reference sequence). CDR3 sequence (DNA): TGTGCCAGCAGCCAAGACTTCAAGCGGGGGGGCCTGGCTGAGCAGTTCTTC. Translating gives CASSQDFKRGGLAEQFF.

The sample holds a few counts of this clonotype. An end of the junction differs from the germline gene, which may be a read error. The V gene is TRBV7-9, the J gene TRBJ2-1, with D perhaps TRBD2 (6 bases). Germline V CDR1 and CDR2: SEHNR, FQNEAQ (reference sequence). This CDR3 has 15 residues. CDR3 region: CASSLGAGSGDEQFF. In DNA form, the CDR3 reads TGTGCCAGCAGCTTAGGGGCGGGGTCGGGTGATGAGCAGTTCTTT.

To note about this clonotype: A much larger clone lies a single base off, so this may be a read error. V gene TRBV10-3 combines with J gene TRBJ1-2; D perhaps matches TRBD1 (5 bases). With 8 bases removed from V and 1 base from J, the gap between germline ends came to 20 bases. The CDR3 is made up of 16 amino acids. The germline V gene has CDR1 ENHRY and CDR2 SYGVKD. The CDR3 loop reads CAISGPGLKVNYGYTF. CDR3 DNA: TGTGCCATCTCTGGGCCGGGACTGAAGGTTAACTATGGCTACACCTTC.

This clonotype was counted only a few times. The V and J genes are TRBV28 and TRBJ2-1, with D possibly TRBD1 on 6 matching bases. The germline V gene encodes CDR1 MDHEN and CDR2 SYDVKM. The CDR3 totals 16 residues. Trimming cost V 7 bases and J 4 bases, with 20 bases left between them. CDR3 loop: CASIKAIGQLYNEQFF. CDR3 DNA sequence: TGTGCCAGCATCAAAGCTATTGGACAGTTATACAATGAGCAGTTCTTC.

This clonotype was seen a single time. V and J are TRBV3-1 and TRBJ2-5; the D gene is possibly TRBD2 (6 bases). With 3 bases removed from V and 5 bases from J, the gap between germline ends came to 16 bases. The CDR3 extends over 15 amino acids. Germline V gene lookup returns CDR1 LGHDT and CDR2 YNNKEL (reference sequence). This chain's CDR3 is CASSQRGTGRETQYF. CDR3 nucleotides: TGTGCCAGCAGCCAGCGCGGGACGGGGCGGGAGACCCAGTACTTC.

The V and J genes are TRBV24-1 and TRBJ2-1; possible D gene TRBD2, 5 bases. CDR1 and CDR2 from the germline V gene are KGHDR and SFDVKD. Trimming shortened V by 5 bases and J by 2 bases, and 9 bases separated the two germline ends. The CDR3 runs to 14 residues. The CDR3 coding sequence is TGTGCCACCAGTGGAGGGTTGGCCTACAATGAGCAGTTCTTC. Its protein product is CATSGGLAYNEQFF.

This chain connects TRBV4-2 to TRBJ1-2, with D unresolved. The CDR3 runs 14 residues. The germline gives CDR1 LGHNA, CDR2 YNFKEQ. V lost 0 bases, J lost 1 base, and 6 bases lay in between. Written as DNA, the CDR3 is TGTGCCAGCAGCCAAGAAGATCATAACTATGGCTACACCTTC. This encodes CASSQEDHNYGYTF.

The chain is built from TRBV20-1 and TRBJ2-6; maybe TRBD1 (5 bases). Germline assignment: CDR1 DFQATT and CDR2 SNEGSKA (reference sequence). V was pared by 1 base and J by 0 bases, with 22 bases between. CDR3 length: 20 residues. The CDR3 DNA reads TGCAGTGCTAGAGCCCAGGGTAACGCGCCGGGCTACTCTGGGGCCAACGTCCTGACTTTC. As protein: CSARAQGNAPGYSGANVLTF.

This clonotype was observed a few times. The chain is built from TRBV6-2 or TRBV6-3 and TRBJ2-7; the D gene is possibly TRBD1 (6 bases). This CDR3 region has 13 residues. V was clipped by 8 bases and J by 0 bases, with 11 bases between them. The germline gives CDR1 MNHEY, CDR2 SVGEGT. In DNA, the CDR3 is TGTGCCAGCGATAGGGGGTCCTCCTACGAGCAGTACTTC. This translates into CASDRGSSYEQYF.

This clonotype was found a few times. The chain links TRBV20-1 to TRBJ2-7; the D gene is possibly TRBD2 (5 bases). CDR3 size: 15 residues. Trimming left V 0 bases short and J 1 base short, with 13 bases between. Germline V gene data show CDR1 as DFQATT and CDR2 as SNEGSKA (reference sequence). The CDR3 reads CSARDLRAESYEQYF. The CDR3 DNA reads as TGCAGTGCTAGAGATCTGAGGGCAGAATCCTACGAGCAGTACTTC.

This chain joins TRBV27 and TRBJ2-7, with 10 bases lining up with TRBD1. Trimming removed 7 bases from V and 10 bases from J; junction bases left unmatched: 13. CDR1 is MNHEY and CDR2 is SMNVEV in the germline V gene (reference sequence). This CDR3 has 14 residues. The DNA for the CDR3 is TGTGCCAGCAAACCGGGACAGGGGCCGGGTACCCAGTACTTC. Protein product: CASKPGQGPGTQYF.

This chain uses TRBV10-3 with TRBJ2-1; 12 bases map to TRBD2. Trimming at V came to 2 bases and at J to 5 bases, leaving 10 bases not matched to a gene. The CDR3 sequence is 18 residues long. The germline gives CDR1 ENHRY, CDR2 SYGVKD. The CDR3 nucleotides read TGTGCCATCAGTGAGGCCCTCTTGACTAGCGGGGGAGACAATGAGCAGTTCTTC. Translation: CAISEALLTSGGDNEQFF.

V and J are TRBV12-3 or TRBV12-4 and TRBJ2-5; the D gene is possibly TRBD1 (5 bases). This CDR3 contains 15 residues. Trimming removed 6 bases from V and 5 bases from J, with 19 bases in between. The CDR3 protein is CASSPLGLLPETQYF. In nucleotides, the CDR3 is TGTGCCAGCAGCCCTCTGGGGCTCCTACCGGAGACCCAGTACTTC.

CDR3 amino acids: CASSEHGGGYNEQFF. The CDR3 DNA reads TGCGCCAGCAGTGAGCACGGCGGGGGTTACAATGAGCAGTTCTTC. V gene TRBV10-1 combines with J gene TRBJ2-1, with 7 bases aligning to TRBD2. The length of the CDR3 is 15 residues. V was pared by 2 bases and J by 4 bases, with 5 bases of the junction left unmatched. Germline V gene sequence: CDR1 WNHNN, CDR2 SYGVQD (reference sequence).

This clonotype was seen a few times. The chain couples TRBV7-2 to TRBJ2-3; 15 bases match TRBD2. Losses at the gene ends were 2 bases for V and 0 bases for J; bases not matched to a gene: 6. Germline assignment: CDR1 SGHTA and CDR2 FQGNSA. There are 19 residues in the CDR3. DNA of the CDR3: TGTGCCAGCAGCTTAATGGGACTAGCGGGGGGCGGGAGCACAGATACGCAGTATTTT. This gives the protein CASSLMGLAGGGSTDTQYF.

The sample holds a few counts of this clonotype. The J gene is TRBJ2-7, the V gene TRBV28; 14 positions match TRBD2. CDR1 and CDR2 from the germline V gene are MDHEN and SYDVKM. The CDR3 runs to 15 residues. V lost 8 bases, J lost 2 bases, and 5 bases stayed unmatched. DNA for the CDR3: TGTGCCAGCGGACTAGCGGGGGGTTCTACCTACGAGCAGTACTTC. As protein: CASGLAGGSTYEQYF.

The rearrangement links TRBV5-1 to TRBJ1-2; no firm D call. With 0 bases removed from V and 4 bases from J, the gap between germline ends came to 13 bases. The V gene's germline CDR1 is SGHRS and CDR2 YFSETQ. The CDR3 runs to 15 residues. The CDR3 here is CASSLGERGVYGYTF. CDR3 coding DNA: TGCGCCAGCAGCTTGGGGGAGCGGGGAGTCTATGGCTACACCTTC.

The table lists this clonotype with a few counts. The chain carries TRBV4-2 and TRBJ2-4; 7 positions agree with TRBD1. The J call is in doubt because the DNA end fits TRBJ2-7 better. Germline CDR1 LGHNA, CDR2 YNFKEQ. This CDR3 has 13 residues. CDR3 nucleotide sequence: TGTGCCAGCAGCCCACCGCACAGGGGCGAGCAGTACTTC. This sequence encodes CASSPPHRGEQYF.

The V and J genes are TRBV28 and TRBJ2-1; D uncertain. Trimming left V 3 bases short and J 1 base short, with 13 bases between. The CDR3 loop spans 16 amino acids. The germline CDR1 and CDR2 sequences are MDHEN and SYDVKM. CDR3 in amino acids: CASSFSSGASYNEQFF. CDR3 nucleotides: TGTGCCAGCAGTTTTTCTTCAGGAGCGTCCTACAATGAGCAGTTCTTC.

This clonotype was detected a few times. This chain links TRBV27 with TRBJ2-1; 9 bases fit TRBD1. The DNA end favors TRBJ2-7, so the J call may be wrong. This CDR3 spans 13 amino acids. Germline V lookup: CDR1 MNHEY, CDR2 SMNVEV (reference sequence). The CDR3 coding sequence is TGTGCCAGCAGTACAGGGGGCTTCTACGAGCAGTACTTC. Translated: CASSTGGFYEQYF.

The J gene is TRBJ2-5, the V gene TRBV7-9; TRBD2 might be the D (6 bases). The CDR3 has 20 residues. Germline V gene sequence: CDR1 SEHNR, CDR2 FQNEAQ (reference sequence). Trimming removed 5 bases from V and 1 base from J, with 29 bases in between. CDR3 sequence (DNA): TGTGCCAGCAGCCCACCGGGACTCGGGGCCCGAAACCGGGTCCAAGAGACCCAGTACTTC. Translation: CASSPPGLGARNRVQETQYF.

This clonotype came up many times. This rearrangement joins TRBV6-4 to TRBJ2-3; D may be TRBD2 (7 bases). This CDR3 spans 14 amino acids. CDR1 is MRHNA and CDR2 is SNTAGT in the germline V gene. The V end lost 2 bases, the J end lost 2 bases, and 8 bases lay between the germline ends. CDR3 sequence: CASSDGGATDTQYF. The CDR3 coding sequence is TGTGCCAGCAGTGACGGGGGGGCCACAGATACGCAGTATTTT.